Listed here are 3 T cell receptor beta chains from one sample, sequenced in a study of beta chain features in type 1 diabetes. For these receptors, no antigen is known. The sequenced template was cDNA made from the entire isolated RNA. Produced via immunoSEQ multiplex PCR; TCRdb's table is partial and in-frame only. The repertoire holds approximately 140,000 clones, around 9% seen once, with roughly 0.75% in the top ten. Study-wide findings and caveats: Significant though moderate, a shortening of TCRB CDR3s appeared in all four CD4+ subsets of Type 1 diabetes patients.

The sequencing sample was made of central memory CD4+ T cells from blood. All receptors derive from a man aged 30 to 39 with type 1 diabetes.

In this sample, this clone turned up a few times. The CDR3 nucleotides are TGTGCCAGCAGACTTGGACTAGCGATAGGGGAGCAGTTCTTC. This sequence encodes CASRLGLAIGEQFF. The chain recombines TRBV7-9 with TRBJ2-1; 9 bases match TRBD2. Germline CDR1 and CDR2: SEHNR and FQNEAQ (reference sequence). Trimming took 6 bases from V and 10 from J; bases not matched to a gene: 10. The CDR3 length is 14 residues.

This clone was observed a few times. The chain joins TRBV28 to TRBJ2-3, with D perhaps matching TRBD2 (6 bases). The CDR3 extends over 16 amino acids. Germline CDR1 MDHEN, CDR2 SYDVKM. The V and J ends lost 3 bases and 1 base respectively, with 14 bases between them. The CDR3 region has the DNA TGTGCCAGCAGTTTTAGGAGGGCCAAGGGCACAGATACGCAGTATTTT. It translates to CASSFRRAKGTDTQYF.

This clone was counted between two and nine times. The chain joins TRBV29-1 to TRBJ1-4; 7 bases match TRBD1. Per germline, CDR1 SQVTM and CDR2 ANQGSEA. The CDR3 is made up of 12 amino acids. J lost 7 bases, V lost 7 bases, and 6 bases had no gene match. DNA for the CDR3: TGCAGCGGACAGGGTAATAGTGAAAAACTGTTTTTT. The encoded protein is CSGQGNSEKLFF. Full variable domain (rest looked up from reference TRBV29-1 and TRBJ1-4): SAVISQKPSRDICQRGTSLTIQCQVDSQVTMMFWYRQQPGQSLTLIATANQGSEATYESGFVIDKFPISRPNLTFSTLTVSNMSPEDSSIYLCSGQGNSEKLFFGSGTQLSVL.